This T cell receptor beta chain was identified in a study of post-analysis software for immune sequencing data (dated by TCRdb to about 2015). In terms of the full investigation: Relapsing-remitting, secondary progressive and progressive-relapsing multiple sclerosis were recorded as disease courses, and subtype annotation was lacking for some patients. The patient repertoires were set against about eleven previously published healthy control repertoires from donors whose ages ranged from about 6 to 27 years. A subset of samples was prepared in parallel using single-end sample barcoding, then pooled and co-amplified after Illumina adapter ligation.

On this clonotype: Its binding antigen is unknown. Mismatch with germline at one junction end may stem from a read error.

CDR1 KGHSH and CDR2 LQKENI are derived from the germline V gene. Its CDR3 holds 11 amino acids, cysteine through phenylalanine. The sequence is cut down to CDR3 DNA, 33 bases in frame from base 1. Results the study describes overall, beyond this receptor: Significantly lower normalized Chao1 diversity was found in multiple sclerosis patients than in controls, suggesting substantial peripheral T-cell clonal expansion. Direct clustering with F measure showed strong co-clustering of samples prepared in the same batch, prompting a batch-effect correction. The multiple sclerosis patient group was slightly younger than the control group. Four to six TRBV segments, including TRBV5-6, TRBV5-1 and TRBV20-1, were significantly more frequent in patients than controls.

To demonstrate the VDJtools post-analysis software, the study profiled TCR beta repertoires from the peripheral blood of about 13 young patients with multiple sclerosis. The multiple sclerosis patients were children and adolescents ranging in age from 6 to 15 years. Libraries came from PCR. For sequencing, an Illumina HiSeq 2500 was employed. Unique molecular identifiers were incorporated into TCR beta cDNA libraries to reduce PCR and sequencing biases. Per 1 to 10 million input T cells, approximately 500,000 cDNA molecules were obtained, such that each molecule approximated one T cell. Patient libraries were prepared and sequenced with the same protocol used for the earlier healthy control dataset. Samples belonging to the same batch were prepared together, multiplexed and sequenced on a shared HiSeq lane. The authors' pipeline ran thus. Raw barcoded reads were processed with MIGEC, and single-read molecular identifier groups were discarded before consensus assembly and CDR3 extraction. Clonotype tables were post-analysed with VDJtools, and diversity was normalized by down-sampling all datasets to the smallest sample size. Repertoire overlap clustering matched CDR3 amino acid but not nucleotide sequences to correct batch-related cross-sample contamination. The public reads were run again by TCRdb, first through fastp at Q25 and then through MiXCR, and only productive beta chains were kept. Every entry covers one CDR3 protein and lists the most common genes and DNA from its rows. What appears here as the V and J calls and clone size reflects TCRdb's work, not the paper's. Here the sample has 750,000 to 950,000 distinct CDR3 sequences; 46% occur a single time. The ten largest clonotypes hold roughly 4.5% of the sample.

Sequenced: blood. The sequence was collected from a girl between 5 and 17 years old with multiple sclerosis. This chain is built from TRBV18 and TRBJ2-1, with a weak D call of TRBD1 (5 bases match). In nucleotides, the sequence is TGTGCCTGCTCCCCCAGGGATGAGCAGTTCTTC. This codes for CACSPRDEQFF.